These 21 T cell receptor beta chains were sequenced from one sample in a study of blood T cell repertoires in COVID-19 (dated by TCRdb to about 2020). The library was generated by the immunoSEQ multiplex PCR assay. This immuneACCESS table, as held by TCRdb, lists in-frame sequences with V and J called but not all clones. Of the missing ones, under half trace to an unresolved V gene in checked studies; the others have no known cause. The table for this sample lists 250,000 or so clones; roughly 80% of them were counted only once. The top ten clones comprise approximately 3.6% of the sample. What was sequenced was PBMCs or T cells enriched from blood (not recorded which). All receptors come from a man in his fifties who had recovered from COVID-19.

The chain links TRBV9 to TRBJ2-7; 7 nucleotides align to TRBD1. Losses at the gene ends were 4 bases for V and 2 bases for J; bases not matched to a gene: 9. This CDR3 has 15 amino acids. Germline CDR1 SGDLS, CDR2 YYNGEE. CDR3: CASSLGTELTYEQYF. The CDR3 DNA sequence: TGTGCCAGCAGCCTGGGGACAGAGTTGACCTACGAGCAGTACTTC. Together with reference TRBV9 and TRBJ2-7, the CDR3 gives the full variable domain: DSGVTQTPKHLITATGQRVTLRCSPRSGDLSVYWYQQSLDQGLQFLIQYYNGEERAKGNILERFSAQQFPDLHSELNLSSLELGDSALYFCASSLGTELTYEQYFGPGTRLTVT.

The DNA of the CDR3 is TGTGCCACCCGAGGGTCTGGAAACACCATATATTTT. Its protein product is CATRGSGNTIYF. J is TRBJ1-3 and V is TRBV6-5; D is undetermined. The ends were cut back, 10 bases at V and 1 base at J, with 8 bases in the middle. This CDR3 region has 12 residues. Germline V gives CDR1 MNHEY, CDR2 SVGAGI.

J is TRBJ1-5 and V is TRBV30; 8 bases line up with TRBD1. This CDR3 contains 16 residues. The germline V gene encodes CDR1 GTSNPN and CDR2 SVGIG (reference sequence). The V segment lost 2 bases and the J segment 7 bases; nucleotides outside the gene matches: 13. Here the CDR3 reads CAWSKMETGALQPQHF. The CDR3 DNA follows: TGTGCCTGGAGTAAAATGGAGACAGGGGCGCTCCAGCCCCAGCATTTT.

This rearrangement joins TRBV11-2 to TRBJ2-5, with TRBD1 matching 8 bases. Germline lookup yields CDR1 SGHAT and CDR2 FQNNGV. This CDR3 contains 15 residues. With 6 bases clipped from V and 5 bases from J, the junction kept 11 bases outside the gene matches. As DNA, the CDR3 is TGTGCCAGCAGTTTGATAGGACAGGGCTCGGAGACCCAGTACTTC. Translated: CASSLIGQGSETQYF.

The J gene is TRBJ1-4, the V gene TRBV11-1; D ambiguous. This CDR3 is built from 15 residues. V was clipped by 2 bases and J by 0 bases, with 7 bases between them. CDR1 is SGHAT and CDR2 is FQDESV in the germline V gene (reference sequence). The CDR3 reads CASSLNYATNEKLFF. Written as DNA, the CDR3 is TGTGCCAGCAGCTTAAACTATGCAACTAATGAAAAACTGTTTTTT. The complete variable domain, with remaining parts taken from reference TRBV11-1 and TRBJ1-4, reads EAEVAQSPRYKITEKSQAVAFWCDPISGHATLYWYRQILGQGPELLVQFQDESVVDDSQLPKDRFSAERLKGVDSTLKIQPAELGDSAMYLCASSLNYATNEKLFFGSGTQLSVL.

The CDR3 region is CASSEVQGDFTGYTF. In DNA form, the CDR3 reads TGCGCCAGCAGTGAGGTACAGGGGGACTTCACTGGCTACACCTTC. V usage is TRBV10-1 and J usage is TRBJ1-2; 8 bases fit TRBD1. The CDR3 covers 15 residues. With V trimmed by 2 bases and J by 7 bases, 9 bases remained unmatched. CDR1 and CDR2 (germline): WNHNN, SYGVQD (reference sequence).

The gene calls are TRBV6-2 or TRBV6-3 and TRBJ2-3, with TRBD1 identical over 9 bases. CDR3 length: 14 amino acids. V lost 3 bases, J lost 6 bases, and 4 bases stayed unmatched. CDR1 MNHEY and CDR2 SVGEGT come from the germline V gene. CDR3 amino acids: CASSYDRGADTQYF. In nucleotides, the CDR3 is TGTGCCAGCAGTTATGACAGGGGGGCGGATACGCAGTATTTT.

This clone was observed a handful of times. This chain joins TRBV5-6 and TRBJ2-3; TRBD2 agrees at 7 bases. This CDR3 comprises 18 residues. J lost 4 bases, V lost 4 bases, and 18 bases had no gene match. CDR1 SGHDT and CDR2 YYEEEE come from the germline V gene. CDR3 region: CASSRRIGAGEQPDTQYF. The DNA of the CDR3 is TGTGCCAGCAGCCGCCGAATTGGGGCGGGAGAACAACCAGATACGCAGTATTTT. The variable domain in full, with the rest retrieved from reference TRBV5-6 and TRBJ2-3, is DAGVTQSPTHLIKTRGQQVTLRCSPKSGHDTVSWYQQALGQGPQFIFQYYEEEERQRGNFPDRFSGHQFPNYSSELNVNALLLGDSALYLCASSRRIGAGEQPDTQYFGPGTRLTVL.

The chain couples TRBV5-6 to TRBJ2-5; 7 bases are shared with TRBD1. CDR1 is SGHDT and CDR2 is YYEEEE in the germline V gene. The V gene end was trimmed by 5 bases and the J gene end by 1 base; junction bases not matched to a gene: 11. This CDR3 has 16 amino acids. The CDR3 here is CASSSQGVGTQETQYF. The DNA for the CDR3 is TGTGCCAGCAGTTCTCAGGGGGTGGGGACCCAAGAGACCCAGTACTTC.

A note on this clone: The sample contains more than one DNA sequence encoding this CDR3. The chain carries TRBV20-1 and TRBJ2-7; the D is unclear. The CDR3 is 11 amino acids. The V gene's germline CDR1 is DFQATT and CDR2 SNEGSKA (reference sequence). The V end lost 3 bases, the J end lost 3 bases, and 6 bases lay between the germline ends. The CDR3 DNA is TGCAGTGCTAGGTCGGGCTACGAGCAGTACTTC. Its translation: CSARSGYEQYF.

The chain carries TRBV7-2 and TRBJ2-3; maybe TRBD2 (5 bases). Germline V CDR1 and CDR2: SGHTA, FQGNSA. The CDR3 sequence is 14 residues long. Trimming stripped 5 bases from V and 4 bases from J, with 13 bases between. Here the CDR3 reads CASSRVGVSDTQYF. The CDR3 coding sequence is TGTGCCAGCAGCAGAGTGGGAGTGTCAGATACGCAGTATTTT.

The chain joins TRBV6-5 to TRBJ1-1; 9 nucleotides match TRBD1. CDR1 MNHEY and CDR2 SVGAGI come from the germline V gene. The CDR3 has 14 amino acids. The V segment lost 7 bases and the J segment 5 bases; nucleotides outside the gene matches: 8. For the CDR3, the DNA is TGTGCCAGCACCCTTGGGACAGGGAGGACTGAAGCTTTCTTT. Translated: CASTLGTGRTEAFF.

V and J are TRBV10-3 and TRBJ2-5; 9 nucleotides match TRBD1. Trimming took 6 bases from V and 0 from J; bases not matched to a gene: 11. Germline V gene lookup returns CDR1 ENHRY and CDR2 SYGVKD. CDR3 length: 17 amino acids. CDR3 region: CAIRSGTGTPNQETQYF. Here the CDR3 DNA reads TGTGCCATCAGATCCGGGACAGGGACCCCCAACCAAGAGACCCAGTACTTC.

The count of this clone is one. This rearrangement joins TRBV5-1 to TRBJ2-7; D not certain. This CDR3 region has 11 residues. Germline CDR1 reads SGHRS; CDR2 reads YFSETQ. Trimming removed 1 base from V and 7 bases from J, with 6 bases in between. DNA for the CDR3: TGCGCCAGCAGCTTGTTACAGGAGCAGTACTTC. This gives the protein CASSLLQEQYF.

J is TRBJ2-2 and V is TRBV6-2 or TRBV6-3; 10 bases align to TRBD1. J gave up 4 bases and V 5 bases, and 4 bases lay outside the gene matches. The CDR3 is 15 residues long. CDR1 is MNHEY and CDR2 is SVGEGT in the germline V gene. The CDR3 loop is CASSTGTGVTGELFF. CDR3 nucleotides: TGTGCCAGCAGTACCGGGACAGGGGTCACCGGGGAGCTGTTTTTT.

The chain combines TRBV25-1 with TRBJ1-1, with TRBD1 as a possible D gene (5 bases). Germline CDR1 MGHDK, CDR2 SYGVNS. There are 12 residues in the CDR3. Trimming took 4 bases from V and 10 from J, leaving 13 bases between them. The DNA for the CDR3 is TGTGCCAGCAGTGTGGGGCCCGGACGAGCTTTCTTT. Protein sequence: CASSVGPGRAFF.

V gene TRBV3-1 (or the pseudogene TRBV3-2) combines with J gene TRBJ2-2; 14 positions agree with TRBD2. With 6 bases clipped from V and 4 bases from J, the junction kept 4 bases outside the gene matches. CDR1 LGHDT and CDR2 YNNKEL come from the germline V gene (reference sequence). This CDR3 has 16 residues. CDR3 sequence reads: CASRRLAGGSTGELFF. For the CDR3, the DNA is TGTGCCAGCAGGCGACTAGCGGGGGGGAGCACCGGGGAGCTGTTTTTT.

This clone has just a few counts. V is TRBV14 and J is TRBJ2-7; D is uncertain. Trimming stripped 4 bases from V and 6 bases from J, with 13 bases between. This CDR3 has 13 amino acids. CDR1 is SGHDN, CDR2 FVKESK, per germline. CDR3 protein: CASSPRQAGEQYF. CDR3 bases: TGTGCCAGCAGCCCCCGGCAGGCTGGCGAGCAGTACTTC.

This clone was seen only a few times. V and J are TRBV10-3 and TRBJ2-1, with 9 nucleotides matching TRBD1. The CDR3 is made up of 16 amino acids. The V gene end was trimmed by 5 bases and the J gene end by 7 bases; junction bases not matched to a gene: 12. Germline V CDR1 and CDR2: ENHRY, SYGVKD. The CDR3 DNA is TGTGCCATCAGTCGGGGACCGGGACAGGGTGATAATGAGCAGTTCTTC. Translation gives CAISRGPGQGDNEQFF.

The chain carries TRBV2 and TRBJ2-7, with D unresolved. The CDR3 has 12 amino acids. Germline assignment: CDR1 SNHLY and CDR2 FYNNEI. V lost 5 bases and J lost 6, with 11 bases in between. CDR3 sequence: CASSFVTLEQYF. The CDR3 DNA sequence: TGTGCCAGCAGTTTCGTGACTCTCGAGCAGTACTTC.

V and J are TRBV4-3 and TRBJ2-7, with 11 bases that match TRBD1. The V segment lost 3 bases and the J segment 4 bases; nucleotides outside the gene matches: 5. Per germline, CDR1 LGHNA and CDR2 YSLEER. The length of the CDR3 is 15 residues. CDR3 coding DNA: TGCGCCAGCAGCCAGTCCGGGACAGGGGGATACGAGCAGTACTTC. It is translated as CASSQSGTGGYEQYF.